Below, one T cell receptor (beta chain) is given with its context. Its antigen is not identified. This entry belongs to a study of post-analysis software for immune sequencing data. For the study at large: There were relapsing-remitting, secondary progressive and progressive-relapsing multiple sclerosis among the disease courses included. Whole-study findings and limits: Samples made in the same batch grouped tightly together by F measure. Significantly lower normalized Chao1 diversity was seen in multiple sclerosis patients than in controls. Patients carried roughly five TRBV segments more frequently than controls did, and TRBV5-6, TRBV5-1 and TRBV20-1 were among them.

TCR beta cDNA libraries included unique molecular identifiers. TCRdb recomputed calls from the PCR reads with MiXCR, one row per CDR3 protein. The sample shows 740,000 or so distinct CDR3 sequences, 53% of them seen only once. CDR3 length equals 12 residues. Germline values: CDR1 SGHVS, CDR2 FQNEAQ. The V and J ends lost 5 bases and 15 bases respectively, with 17 bases between them. This chain links TRBV7-8 with TRBJ2-1; D remains unclear. The clonotype was recovered from a girl aged 10-17 years with multiple sclerosis. Sequences were obtained from blood. The CDR3 DNA reads TGTGCCAGCAGCCCCGCAGCCAACCGGTGGTTCTTC. It encodes CASSPAANRWFF.